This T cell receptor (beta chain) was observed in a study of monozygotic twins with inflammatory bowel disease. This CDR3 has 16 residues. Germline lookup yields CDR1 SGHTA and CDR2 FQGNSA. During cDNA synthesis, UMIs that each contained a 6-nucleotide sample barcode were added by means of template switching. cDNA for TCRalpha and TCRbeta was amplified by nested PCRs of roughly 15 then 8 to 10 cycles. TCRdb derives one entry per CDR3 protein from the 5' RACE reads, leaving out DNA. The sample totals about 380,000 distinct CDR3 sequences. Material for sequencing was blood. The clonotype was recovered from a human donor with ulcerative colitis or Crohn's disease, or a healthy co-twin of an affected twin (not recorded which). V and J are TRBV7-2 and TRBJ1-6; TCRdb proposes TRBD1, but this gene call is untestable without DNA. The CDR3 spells CASSLDRGQGNSPLHF.